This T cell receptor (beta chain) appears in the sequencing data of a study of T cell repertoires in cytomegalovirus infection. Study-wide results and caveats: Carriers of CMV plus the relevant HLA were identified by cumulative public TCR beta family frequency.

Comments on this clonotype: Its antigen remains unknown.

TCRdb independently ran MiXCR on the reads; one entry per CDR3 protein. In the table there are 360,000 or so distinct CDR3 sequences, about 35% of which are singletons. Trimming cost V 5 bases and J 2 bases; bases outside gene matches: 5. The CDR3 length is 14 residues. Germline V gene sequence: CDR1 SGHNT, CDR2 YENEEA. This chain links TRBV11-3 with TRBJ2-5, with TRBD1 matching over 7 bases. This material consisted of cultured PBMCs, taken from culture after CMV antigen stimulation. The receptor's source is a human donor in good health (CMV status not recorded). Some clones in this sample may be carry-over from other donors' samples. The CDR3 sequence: CASSRMTGQETQYF. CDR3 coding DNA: TGTGCCAGCAGCCGAATGACAGGGCAAGAGACCCAGTACTTC.